The 13 T cell receptor beta chains in this list originate from one sample, sequenced in a study of TIL therapy for anti-PD-1-resistant metastatic lung cancer. As for time point: pre-treatment sample, taken before nivolumab and TIL therapy. Sequencing used immunoSEQ v3. TCRdb keeps only in-frame clones here, not all; method: immunoSEQ multiplex PCR. This table has 55,000 to 65,000 clones, roughly 80% appearing once. Sequencing used blood, obtained at baseline. The receptors derive from a person between 30 and 80 years old with non-small cell lung cancer.

The chain carries TRBV6-1 and TRBJ1-2; D gene uncertain. Trimming removed 2 bases from V and 4 bases from J, with 14 bases in between. The CDR3 is 15 residues long. Germline CDR1 and CDR2: MNHNS and SASEGT. CDR3: CASSESGGMSYGYTF. For the CDR3, the DNA is TGTGCCAGCAGTGAAAGCGGAGGGATGAGCTATGGCTACACCTTC.

This rearrangement joins TRBV28 to TRBJ1-5; 9 nucleotides agree with TRBD1. After removal of 6 bases from V and 5 bases from J, the junction contained 8 bases not matched to a gene. The CDR3 runs 15 residues. Per the germline V gene, CDR1 is MDHEN and CDR2 is SYDVKM. The CDR3 sequence: CASSSDRGFYQPQHF. CDR3 bases: TGTGCCAGCAGCTCGGACAGGGGTTTCTATCAGCCCCAGCATTTT.

A few counts support this clone. The chain recombines TRBV2 with TRBJ2-1; 10 bases agree with TRBD2. The CDR3 totals 13 residues. From germline, CDR1 is SNHLY and CDR2 FYNNEI. J was trimmed by 4 bases and V by 8 bases; bases with no gene match: 2. The CDR3 DNA is TGTGCCAGCGGACTAGCGGTATACAATGAGCAGTTCTTC. This sequence encodes CASGLAVYNEQFF.

V gene TRBV2 combines with J gene TRBJ1-2; D remains unclear. In germline, CDR1 is SNHLY, CDR2 FYNNEI. V lost 0 bases and J lost 9, with 5 bases in between. The CDR3 has 11 residues. CDR3 DNA: TGTGCCAGCAGTGAAGCGAGGAGCTACACCTTC. This codes for CASSEARSYTF.

V is TRBV6-5 and J is TRBJ1-1; D may be TRBD1 (6 bases). Trimming took off 5 bases at V and 0 bases at J, with 13 bases between the two ends. CDR3 length equals 15 residues. In germline, CDR1 is MNHEY, CDR2 SVGAGI. CDR3 amino acids: CASSLNRELNTEAFF. In DNA form, the CDR3 reads TGTGCCAGCAGTCTCAACAGGGAACTGAACACTGAAGCTTTCTTT.

This rearrangement joins TRBV27 to TRBJ2-7; perhaps TRBD2 as D (5 bases). Between the trimmed V and J ends, which lost 6 bases and 5 bases, there was a span of 14 bases. The germline V gene has CDR1 MNHEY and CDR2 SMNVEV (reference sequence). This CDR3 is 13 amino acids long. The CDR3 sequence: CASSHDEGDEQYF. CDR3 sequence (DNA): TGTGCCAGCAGCCATGACGAGGGAGACGAGCAGTACTTC.

This chain connects TRBV6-6 to TRBJ2-1, with a possible D match to TRBD2 (6 bases). The V and J ends lost 6 bases and 10 bases respectively, with 16 bases between them. CDR3 length: 13 residues. CDR1 and CDR2 from the germline V gene are MNHNY and SVGAGI (reference sequence). CDR3: CASSPGDGREQFF. CDR3 DNA sequence: TGTGCCAGCAGCCCAGGTGATGGGAGGGAGCAGTTCTTC.

This clone has more than one count but fewer than ten. The V and J genes are TRBV18 and TRBJ1-1; a possible D gene is TRBD1 (6 bases). Looked up from germline, CDR1 is KGHSH and CDR2 is LQKENI. The CDR3 sequence is 14 residues long. Trimming removed 2 bases from V and 4 bases from J, with 11 bases in between. The CDR3 protein is CASSPGGSSTEAFF. In DNA, the CDR3 is TGTGCCAGCTCACCAGGGGGCTCGAGCACTGAAGCTTTCTTT.

This clone occurred a few times. An end of the junction does not agree with germline; a read error may underlie this. This rearrangement joins TRBV7-7 to TRBJ2-5; possibly TRBD1 or TRBD2 for D (6 bases each). Looked up from germline, CDR1 is SSHAT and CDR2 is FNYEAQ (reference sequence). The CDR3 runs 15 residues. CDR3 bases: TGTGCTAGCAGCTTCCGCCCCACGGGGGCGGAGACCCAGTACTTC. Protein sequence: CASSFRPTGAETQYF.

A few counts support this clone. The rearrangement joins TRBV11-2 to TRBJ1-2; TRBD1 is a possible D gene (6 bases). Germline V gives CDR1 SGHAT, CDR2 FQNNGV. Trimming took 4 bases from V and 7 from J, leaving 13 bases between them. There are 13 residues in the CDR3. In nucleotides, the CDR3 is TGTGCCAGCAGCTACGACAGGACACGTGGCTACACCTTC. Its protein is CASSYDRTRGYTF.

The rearrangement joins TRBV6-5 to TRBJ2-2; D remains ambiguous. Germline V gene sequence: CDR1 MNHEY, CDR2 SVGAGI. This CDR3 is 16 amino acids long. Trimming took off 0 bases at V and 1 base at J, with 9 bases between the two ends. The CDR3 DNA is TGTGCCAGCAGTTACTCGCCGGGTGGGAACACCGGGGAGCTGTTTTTT. Protein: CASSYSPGGNTGELFF.

In its sample, this clone was seen a few times. The CDR3 reads CASSLDLNTEAFF. CDR3 coding DNA: TGTGCCAGCAGCTTGGACTTGAACACTGAAGCTTTCTTT. This chain uses TRBV14 with TRBJ1-1; D ambiguous. V was pared by 5 bases and J by 0 bases, with 7 bases between. This CDR3 comprises 13 residues. Germline V gene lookup returns CDR1 SGHDN and CDR2 FVKESK.

This clone turned up a few times. V is TRBV2 and J is TRBJ1-1; D is undetermined. The CDR3 totals 14 residues. Germline loops: CDR1 SNHLY, CDR2 FYNNEI. Trimming pared 7 bases from V and 0 bases from J, leaving 12 bases between. CDR3: CASIRTIMNTEAFF. CDR3 in DNA: TGTGCCAGCATCAGGACTATCATGAACACTGAAGCTTTCTTT.